This T cell receptor (beta chain) was profiled in a study of T cell responses to AZD1222 COVID-19 vaccine. Data came from immunoSEQ multiplex PCR; TCRdb stores just in-frame clones and leaves some out. This sample has roughly 110,000 clones, with more than 75% found just once. The CDR3 is made up of 13 amino acids. J lost 9 bases, V lost 8 bases, and 7 bases had no gene match. In germline, CDR1 is SNHLY, CDR2 FYNNEI. This TCR derives from an adult in good health. This specimen was peripheral blood, taken on day 0 of AZD1222 vaccination. The chain joins TRBV2 to TRBJ1-6; 7 bases align to TRBD1. CDR3 amino acids: CASRDRSISPLHF. The CDR3 DNA sequence: TGTGCCAGCCGGGACAGAAGTATTTCACCCCTCCACTTT. The whole variable domain, remainder taken from reference TRBV2 and TRBJ1-6, is EPEVTQTPSHQVTQMGQEVILRCVPISNHLYFYWYRQILGQKVEFLVSFYNNEISEKSEIFDDQFSVERPDGSNFTLKIRSTKLEDSAMYFCASRDRSISPLHFGNGTRLTVT.